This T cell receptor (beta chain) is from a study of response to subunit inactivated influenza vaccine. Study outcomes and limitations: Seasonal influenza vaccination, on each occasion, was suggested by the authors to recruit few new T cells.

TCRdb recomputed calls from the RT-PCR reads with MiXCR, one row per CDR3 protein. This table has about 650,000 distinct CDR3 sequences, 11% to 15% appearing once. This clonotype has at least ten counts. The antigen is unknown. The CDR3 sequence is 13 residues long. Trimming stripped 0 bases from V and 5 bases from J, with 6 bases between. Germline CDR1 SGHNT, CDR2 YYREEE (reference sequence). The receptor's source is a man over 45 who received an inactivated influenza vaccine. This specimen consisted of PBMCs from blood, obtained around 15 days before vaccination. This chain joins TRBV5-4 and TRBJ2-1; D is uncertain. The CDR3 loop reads CASSLVGDNEQFF. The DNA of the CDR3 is TGTGCCAGCAGCTTGGTTGGAGACAATGAGCAGTTCTTC.